This TCR beta chain was identified in a study of T cells in Graves' hyperthyroidism and ophthalmopathy. Study-wide findings and caveats: Through a model of 13 V-J features, ophthalmopathy was separated from stable hyperthyroidism. Blood samples included most of the expanded thyroid clonotypes exceeding 0.001.

The source material, RNA transcripts, was used to amplify TCR beta CDR3 regions. In the first-round RT-PCR of the TCR CDR3, the HTBI primer set was used. TCRdb passed the multiplex PCR reads through MiXCR, listing each CDR3 protein once. Of about 640,000 distinct CDR3 sequences detected, around 21% appear once; the ten largest clones hold roughly a third. Many counts were recorded for this clonotype. What it binds is unknown. A Clinical Activity Score of at least 3, a NOSPECS grade of at least 4 and a duration under 3 months were recorded in the ophthalmopathy patients. Diagnosing involved the use of clinical symptoms, serum thyroxine and TRAb, thyroid ultrasound and orbital computed tomography. The sequenced material came from blood. The TCR originated in a man aged 25 to 40 with Graves' ophthalmopathy.

The CDR3 here is CASSLLAGGRDEQFF. The CDR3 coding sequence is TGCGCCAGCAGCTTGTTAGCGGGAGGTCGGGATGAGCAGTTCTTC. The chain carries TRBV5-1 and TRBJ2-1, with TRBD2 identical over 10 bases. The CDR3 covers 15 residues. V lost 1 base and J lost 8; bases outside the gene matches: 6. Germline CDR1 is SGHRS and CDR2 is YFSETQ.